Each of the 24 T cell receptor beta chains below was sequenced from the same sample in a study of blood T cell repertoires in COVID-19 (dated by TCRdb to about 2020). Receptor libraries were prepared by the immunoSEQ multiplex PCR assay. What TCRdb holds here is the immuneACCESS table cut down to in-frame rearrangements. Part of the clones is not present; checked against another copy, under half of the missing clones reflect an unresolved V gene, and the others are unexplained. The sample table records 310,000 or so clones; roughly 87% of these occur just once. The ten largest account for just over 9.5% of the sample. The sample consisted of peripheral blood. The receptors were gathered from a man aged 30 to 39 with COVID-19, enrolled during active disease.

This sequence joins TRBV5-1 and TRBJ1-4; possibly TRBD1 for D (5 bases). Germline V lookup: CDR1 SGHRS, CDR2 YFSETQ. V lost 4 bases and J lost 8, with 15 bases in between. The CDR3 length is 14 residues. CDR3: CASSPLPQGEKLFF. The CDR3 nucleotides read TGCGCCAGCAGCCCATTACCTCAGGGCGAAAAACTGTTTTTT.

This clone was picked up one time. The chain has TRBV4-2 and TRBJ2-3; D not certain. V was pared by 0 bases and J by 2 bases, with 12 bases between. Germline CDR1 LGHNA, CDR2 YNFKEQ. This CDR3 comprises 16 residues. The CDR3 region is CASSQEGRSITDTQYF. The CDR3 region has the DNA TGTGCCAGCAGCCAAGAAGGCAGGTCTATCACAGATACGCAGTATTTT.

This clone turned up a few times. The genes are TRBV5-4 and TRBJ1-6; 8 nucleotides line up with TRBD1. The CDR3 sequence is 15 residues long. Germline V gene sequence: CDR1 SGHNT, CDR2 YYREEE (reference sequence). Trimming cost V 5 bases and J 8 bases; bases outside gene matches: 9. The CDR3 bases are TGTGCCAGCAGTTCTGGACAGGGAATGGATTCACCCCTCCACTTT. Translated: CASSSGQGMDSPLHF.

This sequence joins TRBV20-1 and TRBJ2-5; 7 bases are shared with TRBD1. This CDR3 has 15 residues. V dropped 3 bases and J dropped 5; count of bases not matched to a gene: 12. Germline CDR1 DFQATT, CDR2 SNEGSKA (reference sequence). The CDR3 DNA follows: TGCAGTGCTAGTTCGCGTGAAGGGGGCCCGGAGACCCAGTACTTC. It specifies CSASSREGGPETQYF.

Here the CDR3 reads CASSEGGAHREGFYGYTF. The CDR3 region has the DNA TGTGCCAGCAGTGAAGGTGGGGCCCACAGGGAGGGGTTCTATGGCTACACCTTC. The chain joins TRBV2 to TRBJ1-2, with a tentative D call TRBD1 (6 bases). Looked up from germline, CDR1 is SNHLY and CDR2 is FYNNEI. The V end lost 1 base, the J end lost 4 bases, and 22 bases lay between the germline ends. This CDR3 is built from 18 residues.

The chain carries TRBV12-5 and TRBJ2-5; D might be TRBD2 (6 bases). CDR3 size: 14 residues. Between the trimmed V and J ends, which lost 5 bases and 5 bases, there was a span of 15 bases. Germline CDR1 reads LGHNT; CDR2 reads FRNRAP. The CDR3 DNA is TGTGCTAGTGGTAGGGACTTGATTGGGGAGACCCAGTACTTC. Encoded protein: CASGRDLIGETQYF. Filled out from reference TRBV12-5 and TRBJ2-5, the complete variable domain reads DARVTQTPRHKVTEMGQEVTMRCQPILGHNTVFWYRQTMMQGLELLAYFRNRAPLDDSGMPKDRFSAEMPDATLATLKIQPSEPRDSAVYFCASGRDLIGETQYFGPGTRLLVL.

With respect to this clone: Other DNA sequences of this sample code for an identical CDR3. The CDR3 loop reads CASSIGQGYGYTF. CDR3 DNA: TGTGCCAGTAGTATTGGCCAGGGGTATGGCTACACCTTC. This chain links TRBV19 with TRBJ1-2; maybe TRBD1 (6 bases). This CDR3 is 13 amino acids long. The germline V and J ends were trimmed by 3 bases and 5 bases, with 10 bases remaining between them. Per germline, CDR1 LNHDA and CDR2 SQIVND (reference sequence).

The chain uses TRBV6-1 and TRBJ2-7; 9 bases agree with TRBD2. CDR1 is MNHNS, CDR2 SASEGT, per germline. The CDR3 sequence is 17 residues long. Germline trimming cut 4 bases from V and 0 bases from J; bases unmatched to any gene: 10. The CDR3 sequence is CASSGGKLAGPSYEQYF. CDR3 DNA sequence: TGTGCCAGCAGTGGAGGGAAACTAGCGGGCCCCTCCTACGAGCAGTACTTC.

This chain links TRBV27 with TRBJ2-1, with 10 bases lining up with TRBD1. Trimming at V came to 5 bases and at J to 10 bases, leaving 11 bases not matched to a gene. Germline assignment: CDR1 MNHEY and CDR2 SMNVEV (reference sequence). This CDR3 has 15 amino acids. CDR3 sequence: CASSPRTGGVWEQFF. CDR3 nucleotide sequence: TGTGCCAGCAGTCCACGGACAGGGGGGGTGTGGGAGCAGTTCTTC.

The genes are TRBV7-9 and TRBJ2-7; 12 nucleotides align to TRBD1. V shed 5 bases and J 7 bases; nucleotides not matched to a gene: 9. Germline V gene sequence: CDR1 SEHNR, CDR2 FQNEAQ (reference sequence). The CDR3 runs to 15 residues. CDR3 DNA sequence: TGTGCCAGCAGCCAACCGGGACAGGGGGCAGGTGAGCAGTACTTC. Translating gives CASSQPGQGAGEQYF.

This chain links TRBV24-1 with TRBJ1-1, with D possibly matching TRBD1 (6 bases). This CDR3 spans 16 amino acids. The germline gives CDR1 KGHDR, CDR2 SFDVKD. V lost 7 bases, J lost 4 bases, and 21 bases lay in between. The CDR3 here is CATRGARVGEGTEAFF. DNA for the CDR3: TGTGCCACCAGGGGGGCCAGGGTAGGTGAGGGCACTGAAGCTTTCTTT.

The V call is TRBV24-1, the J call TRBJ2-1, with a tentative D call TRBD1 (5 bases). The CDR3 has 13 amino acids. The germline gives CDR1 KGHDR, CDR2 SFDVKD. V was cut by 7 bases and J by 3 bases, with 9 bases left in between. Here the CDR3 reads CATRGLDYNEQFF. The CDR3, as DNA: TGTGCCACCAGGGGGCTTGACTACAATGAGCAGTTCTTC.

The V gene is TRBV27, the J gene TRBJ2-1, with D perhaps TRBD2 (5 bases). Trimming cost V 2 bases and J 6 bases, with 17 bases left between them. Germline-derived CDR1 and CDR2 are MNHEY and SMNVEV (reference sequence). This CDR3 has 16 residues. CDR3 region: CASSLTGLPTINEQFF. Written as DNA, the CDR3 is TGTGCCAGCAGTTTAACGGGATTACCCACAATCAATGAGCAGTTCTTC.

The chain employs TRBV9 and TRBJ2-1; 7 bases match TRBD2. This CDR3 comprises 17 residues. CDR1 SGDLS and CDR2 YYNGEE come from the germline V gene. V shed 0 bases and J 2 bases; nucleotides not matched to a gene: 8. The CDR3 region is CASSVGGSSGTYNEQFF. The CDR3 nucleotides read TGTGCCAGCAGCGTAGGTGGGTCTAGCGGTACCTACAATGAGCAGTTCTTC.

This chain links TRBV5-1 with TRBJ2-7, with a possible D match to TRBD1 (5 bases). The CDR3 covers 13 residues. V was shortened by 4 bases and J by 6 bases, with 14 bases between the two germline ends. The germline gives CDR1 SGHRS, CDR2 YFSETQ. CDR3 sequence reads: CASSPDSALEQYF. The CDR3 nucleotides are TGCGCCAGCAGCCCCGACAGTGCCCTCGAGCAGTACTTC.

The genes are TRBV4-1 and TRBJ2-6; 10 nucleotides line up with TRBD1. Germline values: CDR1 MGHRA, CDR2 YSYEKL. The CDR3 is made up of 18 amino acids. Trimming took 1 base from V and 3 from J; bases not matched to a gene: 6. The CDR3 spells CASSQGWTGGIGANVLTF. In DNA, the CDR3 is TGCGCCAGCAGCCAAGGGTGGACAGGGGGAATTGGGGCCAACGTCCTGACTTTC.

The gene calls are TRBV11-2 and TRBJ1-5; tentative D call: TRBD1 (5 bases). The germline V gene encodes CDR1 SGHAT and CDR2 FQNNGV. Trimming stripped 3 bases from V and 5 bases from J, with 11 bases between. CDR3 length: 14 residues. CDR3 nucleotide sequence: TGTGCCAGCAGCTTTAGTACGGGGGATCAGCCCCAGCATTTT. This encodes CASSFSTGDQPQHF.

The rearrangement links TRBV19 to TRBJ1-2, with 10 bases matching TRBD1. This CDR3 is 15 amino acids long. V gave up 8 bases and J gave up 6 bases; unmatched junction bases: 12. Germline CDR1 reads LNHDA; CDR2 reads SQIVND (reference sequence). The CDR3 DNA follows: TGTGCCAGTGATATGACGGGACAGGGGTCTGATGGCTACACCTTC. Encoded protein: CASDMTGQGSDGYTF.

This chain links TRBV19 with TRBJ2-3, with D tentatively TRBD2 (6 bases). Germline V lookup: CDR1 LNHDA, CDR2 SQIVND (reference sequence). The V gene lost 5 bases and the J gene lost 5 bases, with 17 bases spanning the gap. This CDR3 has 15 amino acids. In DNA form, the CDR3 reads TGTGCCAGTAGTTTGGTCGGGGGTTCTGAAGATACGCAGTATTTT. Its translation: CASSLVGGSEDTQYF.

CDR3 amino acids: CAISSGTSGKYNEQFF. In DNA, the CDR3 is TGTGCCATCAGCTCCGGGACTAGCGGGAAATACAATGAGCAGTTCTTC. The gene calls are TRBV10-3 and TRBJ2-1, with 13 bases matching TRBD2. The J segment lost 4 bases and the V segment lost 6 bases, leaving 6 bases of the junction unmatched. This CDR3 spans 16 amino acids. CDR1 is ENHRY, CDR2 SYGVKD, per germline.

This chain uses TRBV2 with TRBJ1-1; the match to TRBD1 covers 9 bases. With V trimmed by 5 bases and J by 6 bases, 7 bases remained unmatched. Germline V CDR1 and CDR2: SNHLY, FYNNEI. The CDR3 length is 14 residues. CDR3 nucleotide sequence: TGTGCCAGCAGTTCTCCGGGACAGGGATCTGAAGCTTTCTTT. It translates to CASSSPGQGSEAFF.

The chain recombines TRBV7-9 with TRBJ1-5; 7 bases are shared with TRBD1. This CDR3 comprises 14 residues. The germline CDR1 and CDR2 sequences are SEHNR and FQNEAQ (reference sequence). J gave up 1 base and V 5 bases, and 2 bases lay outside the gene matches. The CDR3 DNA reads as TGTGCCAGCAGCCCACAGGGGAGCAATCAGCCCCAGCATTTT. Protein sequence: CASSPQGSNQPQHF.

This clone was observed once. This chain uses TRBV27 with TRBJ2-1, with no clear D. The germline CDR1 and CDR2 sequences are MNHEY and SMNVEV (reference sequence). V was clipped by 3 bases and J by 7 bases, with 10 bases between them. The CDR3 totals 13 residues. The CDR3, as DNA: TGTGCCAGCAGTTTTCCCCCGCGGAATGAGCAGTTCTTC. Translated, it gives CASSFPPRNEQFF.

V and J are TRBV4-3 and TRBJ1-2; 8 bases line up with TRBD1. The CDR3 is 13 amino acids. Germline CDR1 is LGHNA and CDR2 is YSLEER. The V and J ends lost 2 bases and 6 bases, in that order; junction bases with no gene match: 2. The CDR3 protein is CASSQWTGNGYTF. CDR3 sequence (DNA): TGCGCCAGCAGCCAATGGACAGGGAATGGCTACACCTTC.